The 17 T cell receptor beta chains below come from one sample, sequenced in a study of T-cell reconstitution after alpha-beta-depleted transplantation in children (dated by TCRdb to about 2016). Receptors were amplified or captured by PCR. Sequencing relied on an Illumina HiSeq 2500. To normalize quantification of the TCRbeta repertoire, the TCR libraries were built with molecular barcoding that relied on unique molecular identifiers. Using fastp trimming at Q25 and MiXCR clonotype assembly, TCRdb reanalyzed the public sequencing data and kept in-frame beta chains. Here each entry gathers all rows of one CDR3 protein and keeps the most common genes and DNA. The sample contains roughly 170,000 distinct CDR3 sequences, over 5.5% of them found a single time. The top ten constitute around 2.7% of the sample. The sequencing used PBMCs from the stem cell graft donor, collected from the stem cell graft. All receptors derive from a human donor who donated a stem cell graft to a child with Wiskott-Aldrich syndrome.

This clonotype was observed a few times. CDR3 residues: CASSLMQGADTQYF. The CDR3 DNA reads TGTGCCAGCAGCTTAATGCAGGGGGCAGATACGCAGTATTTT. V and J are TRBV7-9 and TRBJ2-3; TRBD1 aligns across 7 bases. Germline V gene sequence: CDR1 SEHNR, CDR2 FQNEAQ (reference sequence). This CDR3 spans 14 amino acids. V lost 2 bases, J lost 4 bases, and 3 bases stayed unmatched.

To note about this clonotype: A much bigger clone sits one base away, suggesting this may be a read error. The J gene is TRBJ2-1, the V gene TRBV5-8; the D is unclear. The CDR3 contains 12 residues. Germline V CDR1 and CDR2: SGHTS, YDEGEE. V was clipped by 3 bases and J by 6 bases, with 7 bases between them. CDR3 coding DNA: TGTGCCAGCAGCTCCCTCTCCAATGAGCAGTTCTTC. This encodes CASSSLSNEQFF. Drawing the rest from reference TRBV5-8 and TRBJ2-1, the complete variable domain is EAGVTQSPTHLIKTRGQQATLRCSPISGHTSVYWYQQALGLGLQFLLWYDEGEERNRGNFPPRFSGRQFPNYSSELNVNALELEDSALYLCASSSLSNEQFFGPGTRLTVL.

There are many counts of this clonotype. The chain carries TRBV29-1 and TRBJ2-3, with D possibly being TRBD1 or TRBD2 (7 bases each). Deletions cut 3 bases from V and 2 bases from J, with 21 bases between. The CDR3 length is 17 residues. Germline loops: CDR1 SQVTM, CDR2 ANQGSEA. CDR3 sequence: CSVDSTTSKGATDTQYF. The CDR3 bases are TGCAGCGTTGATTCTACGACTAGCAAGGGGGCCACAGATACGCAGTATTTT.

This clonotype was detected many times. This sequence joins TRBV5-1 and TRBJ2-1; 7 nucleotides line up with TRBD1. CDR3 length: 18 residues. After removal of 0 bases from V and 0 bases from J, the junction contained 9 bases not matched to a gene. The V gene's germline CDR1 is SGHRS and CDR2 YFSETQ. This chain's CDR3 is CASSLARDSLSSYNEQFF. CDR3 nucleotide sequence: TGCGCCAGCAGCTTGGCCCGGGACAGCTTAAGCTCCTACAATGAGCAGTTCTTC.

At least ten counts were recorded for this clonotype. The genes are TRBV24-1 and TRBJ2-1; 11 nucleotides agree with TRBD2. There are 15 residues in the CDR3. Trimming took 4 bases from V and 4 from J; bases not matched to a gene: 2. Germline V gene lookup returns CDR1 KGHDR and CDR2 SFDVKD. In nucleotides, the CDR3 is TGTGCCACCAGTGAAACTAGCGGGGGTTACAATGAGCAGTTCTTC. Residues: CATSETSGGYNEQFF.

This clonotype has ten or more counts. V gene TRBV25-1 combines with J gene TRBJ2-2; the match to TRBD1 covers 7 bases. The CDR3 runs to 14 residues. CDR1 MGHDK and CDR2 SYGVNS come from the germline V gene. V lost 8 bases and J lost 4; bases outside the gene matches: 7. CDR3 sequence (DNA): TGTGCCAGCCAGACAGGGTTGAGCACCGGGGAGCTGTTTTTT. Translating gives CASQTGLSTGELFF.

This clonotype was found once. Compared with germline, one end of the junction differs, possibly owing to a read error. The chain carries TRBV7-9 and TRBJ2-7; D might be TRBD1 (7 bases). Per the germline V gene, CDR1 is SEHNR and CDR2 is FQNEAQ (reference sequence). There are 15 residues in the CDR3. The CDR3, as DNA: TGTGCCGGCAGCAACGCAGGGGGGTCCCTCGGCGAGCAGTACTTC. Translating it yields CAGSNAGGSLGEQYF.

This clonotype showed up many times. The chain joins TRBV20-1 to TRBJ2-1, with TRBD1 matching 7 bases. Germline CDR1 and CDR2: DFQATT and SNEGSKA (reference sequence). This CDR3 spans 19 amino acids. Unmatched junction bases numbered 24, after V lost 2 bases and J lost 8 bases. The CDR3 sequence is CSARKGQDTFSMLTHEQFF. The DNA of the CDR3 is TGCAGTGCTAGAAAAGGACAGGATACTTTTTCAATGCTCACCCATGAGCAGTTCTTC.

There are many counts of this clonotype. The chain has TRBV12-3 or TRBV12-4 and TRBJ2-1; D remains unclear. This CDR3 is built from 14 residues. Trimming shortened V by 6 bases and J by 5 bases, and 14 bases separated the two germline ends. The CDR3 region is CASSPPGNHNEQFF. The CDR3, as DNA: TGTGCCAGCAGCCCCCCGGGCAACCACAATGAGCAGTTCTTC.

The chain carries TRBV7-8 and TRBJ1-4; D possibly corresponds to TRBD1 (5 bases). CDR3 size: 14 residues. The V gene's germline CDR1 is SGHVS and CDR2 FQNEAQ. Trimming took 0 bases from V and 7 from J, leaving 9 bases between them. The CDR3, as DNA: TGTGCCAGCAGCTTAGCCTCAGGGTTTGAAAAACTGTTTTTT. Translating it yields CASSLASGFEKLFF. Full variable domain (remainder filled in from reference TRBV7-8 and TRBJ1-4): GAGVSQSPRYKVAKRGQDVALRCDPISGHVSLFWYQQALGQGPEFLTYFQNEAQLDKSGLPSDRFFAERPEGSVSTLKIQRTQQEDSAVYLCASSLASGFEKLFFGSGTQLSVL.

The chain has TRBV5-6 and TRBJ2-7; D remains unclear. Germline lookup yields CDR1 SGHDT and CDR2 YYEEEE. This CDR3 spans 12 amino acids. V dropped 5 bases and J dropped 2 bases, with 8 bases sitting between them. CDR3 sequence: CASSDFPYEQYF. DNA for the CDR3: TGTGCCAGCAGTGATTTCCCCTACGAGCAGTACTTC.

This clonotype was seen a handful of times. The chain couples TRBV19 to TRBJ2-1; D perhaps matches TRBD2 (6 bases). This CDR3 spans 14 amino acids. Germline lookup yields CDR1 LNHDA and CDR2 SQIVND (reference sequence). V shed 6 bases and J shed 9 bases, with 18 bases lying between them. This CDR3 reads CASRLRSAGTEQFF. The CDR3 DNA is TGTGCCAGTAGATTGAGATCAGCGGGCACTGAGCAGTTCTTC.

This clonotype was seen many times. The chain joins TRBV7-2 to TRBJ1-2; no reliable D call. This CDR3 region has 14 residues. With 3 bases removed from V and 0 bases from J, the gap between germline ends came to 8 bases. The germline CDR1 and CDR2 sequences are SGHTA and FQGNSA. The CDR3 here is CASSLDFANYGYTF. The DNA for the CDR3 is TGTGCCAGCAGCTTGGATTTTGCTAACTATGGCTACACCTTC.

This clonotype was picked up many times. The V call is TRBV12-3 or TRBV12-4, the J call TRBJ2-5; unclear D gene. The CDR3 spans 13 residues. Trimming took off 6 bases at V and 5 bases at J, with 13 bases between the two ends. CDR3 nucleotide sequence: TGTGCCAGCAGCATAGACATCATCGAGACCCAGTACTTC. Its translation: CASSIDIIETQYF.

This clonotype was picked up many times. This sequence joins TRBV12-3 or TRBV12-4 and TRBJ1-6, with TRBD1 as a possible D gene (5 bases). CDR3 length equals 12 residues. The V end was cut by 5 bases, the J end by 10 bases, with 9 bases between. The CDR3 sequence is CASSPRGSPLHF. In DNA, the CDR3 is TGTGCCAGCAGTCCAAGGGGATCACCCCTCCACTTT.

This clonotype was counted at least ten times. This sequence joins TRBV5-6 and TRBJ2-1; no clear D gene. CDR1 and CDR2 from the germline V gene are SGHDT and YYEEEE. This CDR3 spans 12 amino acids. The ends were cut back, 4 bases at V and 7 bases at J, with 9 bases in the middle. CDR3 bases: TGTGCCAGCAGCAGGACCGGGAATGAGCAGTTCTTC. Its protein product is CASSRTGNEQFF.

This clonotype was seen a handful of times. CDR3 bases: TGTGCCAGCAGCTTCTACCACAGGGCGTCTGAAGCTTTCTTT. Its translation: CASSFYHRASEAFF. The V gene is TRBV7-9, the J gene TRBJ1-1; a weak D match, TRBD1 (6 bases). From germline, CDR1 is SEHNR and CDR2 FQNEAQ (reference sequence). This CDR3 is 14 amino acids long. Trimming removed 3 bases at V and 6 bases at J, with 14 bases between. Supplemented by reference TRBV7-9 and TRBJ1-1, the full variable domain reads DTGVSQNPRHKITKRGQNVTFRCDPISEHNRLYWYRQTLGQGPEFLTYFQNEAQLEKSRLLSDRFSAERPKGSFSTLEIQRTEQGDSAMYLCASSFYHRASEAFFGQGTRLTVV.